A single sample gave rise to the 26 T cell receptor beta chains below, sequenced in a study of T cell repertoires in cytomegalovirus infection. What these receptors recognize is not known. TCRdb re-called the reads with MiXCR, one entry per CDR3 protein. The sample carries tens of thousands of distinct CDR3 sequences, 28% recorded once. The sample in question was CD8+ T cells from cultured PBMCs, obtained from culture after CMV antigen stimulation. The receptor set was obtained from a human donor in good health (CMV status not recorded). Some clones in this sample may be carry-over from other donors' samples.

This clonotype has only a few counts. The genes are TRBV12-3 or TRBV12-4 and TRBJ1-5, with unresolved D. The CDR3 consists of 15 residues. V gave up 8 bases and J gave up 0 bases, with 14 bases separating them. The CDR3 loop reads CASLRAGTSNQPQHF. The CDR3 nucleotides read TGTGCCAGCCTTAGGGCGGGAACTAGCAATCAGCCCCAGCATTTT.

This clonotype was counted a few times. This chain uses TRBV7-6 with TRBJ2-7; 7 nucleotides line up with TRBD1. This CDR3 contains 16 residues. After removal of 2 bases from V and 0 bases from J, the junction contained 7 bases not matched to a gene. Germline CDR1 is SGHVS and CDR2 is FNYEAQ. The CDR3 sequence is CASSLRQGEASYEQYF. The CDR3 nucleotides read TGTGCCAGCAGCTTACGACAGGGAGAAGCCTCCTACGAGCAGTACTTC.

This clonotype was seen many times. V and J are TRBV4-2 and TRBJ2-3; tentative D call: TRBD2 (5 bases). Germline values: CDR1 LGHNA, CDR2 YNFKEQ. There are 15 residues in the CDR3. The V gene lost 0 bases and the J gene lost 4 bases, with 11 bases spanning the gap. The CDR3 DNA reads TGTGCCAGCAGCCAAGATCAGAAGAGGGCAGATACGCAGTATTTT. This gives the protein CASSQDQKRADTQYF.

This clonotype was seen a few times. CDR3: CASSFGGDQETQYF. The CDR3, as DNA: TGTGCCAGCAGCTTCGGGGGGGACCAAGAGACCCAGTACTTC. The chain employs TRBV7-9 and TRBJ2-5, with 8 bases matching TRBD2. The CDR3 extends over 14 amino acids. The V gene end was trimmed by 3 bases and the J gene end by 0 bases; junction bases not matched to a gene: 0. The germline CDR1 and CDR2 sequences are SEHNR and FQNEAQ (reference sequence). Based on the CDR3 plus reference TRBV7-9 and TRBJ2-5, the full variable domain is DTGVSQNPRHKITKRGQNVTFRCDPISEHNRLYWYRQTLGQGPEFLTYFQNEAQLEKSRLLSDRFSAERPKGSFSTLEIQRTEQGDSAMYLCASSFGGDQETQYFGPGTRLLVL.

This rearrangement joins TRBV19 to TRBJ2-2; TRBD1 matches at 9 bases. In germline, CDR1 is LNHDA, CDR2 SQIVND (reference sequence). With V trimmed by 6 bases and J by 0 bases, 2 bases remained unmatched. CDR3 length: 15 amino acids. The CDR3 region is CASRGDRANTGELFF. As DNA, the CDR3 is TGTGCCAGTAGGGGGGACAGGGCGAACACCGGGGAGCTGTTTTTT.

This clonotype came up a few times. This chain uses TRBV4-2 with TRBJ2-2; the match to TRBD1 covers 8 bases. V trimming: 4 bases; J trimming: 2 bases; junction bases outside the gene matches: 6. Germline lookup yields CDR1 LGHNA and CDR2 YNFKEQ. This CDR3 comprises 16 residues. The CDR3 reads CASSPRTGSNTGELFF. CDR3 sequence (DNA): TGTGCCAGCAGCCCTAGGACAGGGAGTAACACCGGGGAGCTGTTTTTT.

This clonotype was observed once. V is TRBV2 and J is TRBJ1-5, with D unresolved. Trimming took off 2 bases at V and 6 bases at J, with 11 bases between the two ends. This CDR3 comprises 14 residues. In germline, CDR1 is SNHLY, CDR2 FYNNEI. For the CDR3, the DNA is TGTGCCAGCAGTGAATGGGGTGAGGTTCAGCCCCAGCATTTT. Translation gives CASSEWGEVQPQHF. The full variable domain, completed using reference TRBV2 and TRBJ1-5, is EPEVTQTPSHQVTQMGQEVILRCVPISNHLYFYWYRQILGQKVEFLVSFYNNEISEKSEIFDDQFSVERPDGSNFTLKIRSTKLEDSAMYFCASSEWGEVQPQHFGDGTRLSIL.

J is TRBJ1-2 and V is TRBV2; no clear D gene. Germline lookup yields CDR1 SNHLY and CDR2 FYNNEI. V was shortened by 6 bases and J by 4 bases, with 12 bases between the two germline ends. The CDR3 sequence is 13 residues long. The CDR3 loop is CASSVGKGYGYTF. CDR3 DNA sequence: TGTGCCAGCAGCGTCGGGAAGGGCTATGGCTACACCTTC. Full variable domain (missing parts from reference TRBV2 and TRBJ1-2): EPEVTQTPSHQVTQMGQEVILRCVPISNHLYFYWYRQILGQKVEFLVSFYNNEISEKSEIFDDQFSVERPDGSNFTLKIRSTKLEDSAMYFCASSVGKGYGYTFGSGTRLTVV.

This clonotype was seen ten or more times. The rearrangement uses TRBV28 and TRBJ1-1; no clear D gene. There are 11 residues in the CDR3. CDR1 is MDHEN, CDR2 SYDVKM, per germline. V lost 6 bases, J lost 3 bases, and 5 bases lay in between. In nucleotides, the CDR3 is TGTGCCAGCAGACGCTACACTGAAGCTTTCTTT. As protein: CASRRYTEAFF.

On this clonotype: Lacking the conserved final phenylalanine or tryptophan, this CDR3 likely reflects a read error. The genes are TRBV7-9 and TRBJ2-1; D gene ambiguous. Germline V gene sequence: CDR1 SEHNR, CDR2 FQNEAQ (reference sequence). The CDR3 is made up of 12 amino acids. With 6 bases removed from V and 4 bases from J, the gap between germline ends came to 7 bases. The CDR3 DNA reads TGTGCCAGCAGAGACCGTTACAATGAGCAGTTCATC. It translates to CASRDRYNEQFI.

About this clonotype itself: A much more abundant neighbour one base away suggests this may be a read error. CDR3 DNA sequence: TGTGCCAGCAGTTACGTGACAGGGAGCCATGAGCAGTTCTTC. Translating gives CASSYVTGSHEQFF. V and J are TRBV6-2 or TRBV6-3 and TRBJ2-1, with 7 positions matching TRBD1. CDR1 and CDR2 from the germline V gene are MNHEY and SVGEGT. V lost 2 bases to trimming and J lost 8 bases; unmatched junction nucleotides: 6. The CDR3 has 14 amino acids.

This CDR3 reads CASSQEDGPFTPEQFF. As DNA, the CDR3 is TGCGCCAGCAGCCAAGAGGATGGGCCTTTCACCCCTGAGCAGTTCTTC. V gene TRBV4-1 combines with J gene TRBJ2-1; D gene ambiguous. Trimming shortened V by 0 bases and J by 9 bases, and 18 bases separated the two germline ends. This CDR3 has 16 amino acids. The germline gives CDR1 MGHRA, CDR2 YSYEKL.

The chain combines TRBV2 with TRBJ2-1; TRBD1 might be the D (5 bases). Germline V gene sequence: CDR1 SNHLY, CDR2 FYNNEI. CDR3 length: 15 amino acids. The germline V and J ends were trimmed by 3 bases and 3 bases, with 12 bases remaining between them. The CDR3 sequence: CASSDPLQGYNEQFF. The CDR3 DNA reads TGTGCCAGCAGTGATCCCCTCCAGGGCTACAATGAGCAGTTCTTC.

This clonotype was recorded only once. V gene TRBV27 combines with J gene TRBJ2-3, with 9 nucleotides matching TRBD2. The CDR3 runs 15 residues. V was clipped by 2 bases and J by 6 bases; unmatched bases: 6. Germline V gene sequence: CDR1 MNHEY, CDR2 SMNVEV (reference sequence). CDR3 nucleotide sequence: TGTGCCAGCAGTTTAGGCGGGAGGGGAGGCGATACGCAGTATTTT. Its translation: CASSLGGRGGDTQYF.

This clonotype has just a few counts. V and J are TRBV4-3 and TRBJ2-7; 8 positions agree with TRBD1. CDR1 is LGHNA, CDR2 YSLEER, per germline. The CDR3 extends over 16 amino acids. J lost 2 bases, V lost 0 bases, and 6 bases had no gene match. This chain's CDR3 is CASSQDRDRGPYEQYF. CDR3 DNA sequence: TGCGCCAGCAGCCAAGATCGAGACAGGGGCCCCTACGAGCAGTACTTC.

This clonotype has a handful of counts. The V call is TRBV7-6, the J call TRBJ1-2; the D is unclear. The CDR3 runs 14 residues. Trimming cost V 5 bases and J 2 bases, with 12 bases left between them. The germline gives CDR1 SGHVS, CDR2 FNYEAQ. The CDR3 DNA reads as TGTGCCAGCAGCCCACCCTGGGTCAACTATGGCTACACCTTC. It is translated as CASSPPWVNYGYTF. The full variable domain, rest sourced from reference TRBV7-6 and TRBJ1-2, is GAGVSQSPRYKVTKRGQDVALRCDPISGHVSLYWYRQALGQGPEFLTYFNYEAQQDKSGLPNDRFSAERPEGSISTLTIQRTEQRDSAMYRCASSPPWVNYGYTFGSGTRLTVV.

The chain joins TRBV7-9 to TRBJ2-7; the D is unclear. Looked up from germline, CDR1 is SEHNR and CDR2 is FQNEAQ (reference sequence). The CDR3 has 12 residues. V lost 2 bases and J 7 bases, leaving 9 bases between the germline ends. CDR3 coding DNA: TGTGCCAGCAGCTTACTAGTCGCGGAGCAGTACTTC. Protein sequence: CASSLLVAEQYF.

This clonotype was detected a few times. The V and J genes are TRBV12-5 and TRBJ2-7; D may be TRBD1 (5 bases). The germline V gene has CDR1 LGHNT and CDR2 FRNRAP. Trimming left V 0 bases short and J 6 bases short, with 9 bases between. This CDR3 has 13 residues. The CDR3 loop reads CASGLVHRLEQYF. For the CDR3, the DNA is TGTGCTAGTGGTTTGGTCCACAGGCTCGAGCAGTACTTC.

This clonotype was detected ten times or more. The chain couples TRBV6-2 or TRBV6-3 to TRBJ2-7, with a possible D match to TRBD2 (5 bases). The CDR3 sequence is 15 residues long. The V gene lost 8 bases and the J gene lost 3 bases, with 20 bases spanning the gap. Per the germline V gene, CDR1 is MNHEY and CDR2 is SVGEGT. The CDR3 nucleotides read TGTGCCAGCGGCTGGACTCCTAACCGCCACTACGAGCAGTACTTC. Encoded protein: CASGWTPNRHYEQYF.

This clonotype was detected a few times. The V gene is TRBV28, the J gene TRBJ1-3, with 10 bases lining up with TRBD1. This CDR3 has 17 residues. Per germline, CDR1 MDHEN and CDR2 SYDVKM. Losses at the gene ends were 4 bases for V and 0 bases for J; bases not matched to a gene: 6. In DNA form, the CDR3 reads TGTGCCAGCAGTTCCCCGGGACAGGGGTCCTCTGGAAACACCATATATTTT. Translating gives CASSSPGQGSSGNTIYF.

This clonotype was detected only once. Given a much more abundant clone one base away, this may be a read error. The V gene is TRBV19, the J gene TRBJ2-1; 7 bases align to TRBD1. There are 15 residues in the CDR3. The germline V gene has CDR1 LNHDA and CDR2 SQIVND (reference sequence). For the CDR3, the DNA is TGTGCCCGTAGTATGGGGGACAGCAACTACAATGAGCAGTTCTTC. It specifies CARSMGDSNYNEQFF.

The chain carries TRBV4-2 and TRBJ1-6; D unresolved. V shed 0 bases and J shed 2 bases, with 11 bases lying between them. The CDR3 consists of 17 residues. Germline V gene sequence: CDR1 LGHNA, CDR2 YNFKEQ. CDR3: CASSQDADLTYNSPLHF. The CDR3 coding sequence is TGTGCCAGCAGCCAAGATGCGGACCTAACCTATAATTCACCCCTCCACTTT.

This clonotype was picked up many times. The chain is built from TRBV19 and TRBJ2-4; D is perhaps TRBD1 or TRBD2 (7 bases each). CDR1 LNHDA and CDR2 SQIVND come from the germline V gene (reference sequence). CDR3 size: 15 residues. The V end was cut by 7 bases, the J end by 6 bases, with 19 bases between. CDR3 amino acids: CASTPERDRGNIQYF. In DNA form, the CDR3 reads TGTGCCAGTACCCCTGAGCGGGACAGAGGAAACATTCAGTACTTC.

This clonotype is a singleton in its sample. The chain employs TRBV6-6 and TRBJ1-1; TRBD1 agrees at 9 bases. Germline V gives CDR1 MNHNY, CDR2 SVGAGI (reference sequence). V was pared by 8 bases and J by 5 bases, with 6 bases of the junction left unmatched. CDR3 length: 13 amino acids. CDR3: CASQQGAWTEAFF. DNA for the CDR3: TGTGCCAGCCAACAGGGGGCCTGGACTGAAGCTTTCTTT.

The V call is TRBV20-1, the J call TRBJ1-5; no definite D call. The V gene lost 1 base and the J gene lost 1 base, with 5 bases spanning the gap. The germline CDR1 and CDR2 sequences are DFQATT and SNEGSKA (reference sequence). The CDR3 has 13 amino acids. The CDR3, as DNA: TGCAGTGCTAGAGGTATGAGCAATCAGCCCCAGCATTTT. Amino acids: CSARGMSNQPQHF.

The chain combines TRBV15 with TRBJ1-3; tentative D call: TRBD1 (6 bases). The CDR3 consists of 14 residues. The germline CDR1 and CDR2 sequences are LNHNV and YYDKDF (reference sequence). The V end lost 5 bases, the J end lost 1 base, and 9 bases lay between the germline ends. DNA of the CDR3: TGTGCCACCAGCGGAGGGGGGTCTGGAAACACCATATATTTT. This codes for CATSGGGSGNTIYF.